The rows below give T cell receptor beta chains drawn from one sample of a study of shared clonotypes between healthy human individuals. Assay used: immunoSEQ multiplex PCR; TCRdb lists only in-frame clones, some missing. The profile shows around 500,000 clones, around 79% of them singletons. Input material: PBMCs. The source of these receptors is a woman aged 40 to 50 in good health. Some clones in this sample may be carry-over from other donors' samples. Both conserved end residues are part of each CDR3. A D gene is named only where the DNA matches it firmly. Some rows have no size entry. The others give once, few or many, or a class for an expanded clone.

>TRBJ1-2|NA|TRBV11-2|NA
TGTGCCAGCAGCTCGTACGCCGGGACCGGCGGAGGCTACACCTTC
CASSSYAGTGGGYTF
>TRBJ1-1|NA|TRBV5-1|NA
TGCGCCAGCAGCTTGTCGGGGGGGAACACTGAAGCTTTCTTT
CASSLSGGNTEAFF
>TRBJ2-1|NA|TRBV5-4|NA
TGTGCCAGCAGCTTTGCAGGAGAGCAGTTCTTC
CASSFAGEQFF
>TRBJ2-3|NA|TRBV4-2|TRBD2
TGTGCCAGCAGCCAAGAACTAGCGGGATCCACAGATACGCAGTATTTT
CASSQELAGSTDTQYF
>TRBJ1-2|NA|TRBV5-6|TRBD1
TGTGCCAGCATAAGGAGGGACAGCTATGGCTACACCTTC
CASIRRDSYGYTF
>TRBJ2-5|NA|TRBV7-9|NA
TGTGCCAGCAGCGCAGAAGAGACCCAGTACTTC
CASSAEETQYF
>TRBJ2-7|NA|TRBV5-1|TRBD2
TGCGCCAGCAGCGTCGGACTAGCGGAGTTCTACGAGCAGTACTTC
CASSVGLAEFYEQYF
>TRBJ1-1|NA|TRBV7-9|NA
TGTGCCAGCAGCCGAACCGGTGAAGCTTTCTTT
CASSRTGEAFF
>TRBJ2-1|NA|TRBV7-9|TRBD2
TGTGCCAGCAGCTTAGCGGTACTAGCGGGAGGGATCTACAATGAGCAGTTCTTC
CASSLAVLAGGIYNEQFF
>TRBJ1-5|NA|TRBV9|TRBD1
TGTGCCAGCAGCGACGGGACAGGTGTCCAGCCCCAGCATTTT
CASSDGTGVQPQHF
>TRBJ2-3|NA|TRBV2|TRBD1
TGTGCCAGCAGTGAGGGACAGGGGGCTAGGGATACGCAGTATTTT
CASSEGQGARDTQYF
>TRBJ2-5|NA|TRBV7-2|TRBD2
TGTGCCAGCAGCTCGGGACTAGTCCAAGAGACCCAGTACTTC
CASSSGLVQETQYF
>TRBJ2-7|NA|TRBV29-1|NA
TGCAGCGTCCACATAAACTACGAGCAGTACTTC
CSVHINYEQYF
>TRBJ1-4|NA|TRBV30|NA
TGTGCCCATTCCGGGCAACCGAGGGAAAAACTGTTTTTT
CAHSGQPREKLFF
>TRBJ2-5|NA|TRBV7-9|NA
TGTGCCAGCAGCTTATACCGAGTCCAAGAGACCCAGTACTTC
CASSLYRVQETQYF
>TRBJ2-2|NA|TRBV7-8|NA
TGTGCCAGCAGAACCGGCTCCAGGGTGACCGGGGAGCTGTTTTTT
CASRTGSRVTGELFF
>TRBJ2-7|NA|TRBV18|TRBD2
TGTGCCAGCTCATCCGGGACTAGCGGGAATTCAGGGGGCGAGCAGTACTTC
CASSSGTSGNSGGEQYF
>TRBJ2-5|NA|TRBV19|NA
TGTGCCAGTAGTATCAAGGGTCGGGAGACCCAGTACTTC
CASSIKGRETQYF
>TRBJ2-2|once|TRBV27|NA
TGTGCCAGCAGTCAACAGGGAAGGGTCGCCGGGGAGCTGTTTTTT
CASSQQGRVAGELFF
>TRBJ2-7|NA|TRBV4-1|TRBD2
TGCGCCAGCAGCCAAGTCCGGCTAGCGGGACCCTCCTACGAGCAGTACTTC
CASSQVRLAGPSYEQYF
>TRBJ2-1|NA|TRBV2|TRBD1
TGTGCCAGCACCAAGGACAGGGGCGGCTACAATGAGCAGTTCTTC
CASTKDRGGYNEQFF
>TRBJ1-4|NA|TRBV7-8|NA
TGTGCCAGCAGCTTAGCGCCTATAGTGGGTGAAAAACTGTTTTTT
CASSLAPIVGEKLFF
>TRBJ2-7|few|TRBV21-1|NA
TGTGCCAGCAGCCGCCGGGACAGACAATACGAGCAGTACTTC
CASSRRDRQYEQYF
>TRBJ2-2|NA|TRBV28|NA
TGTGCCAGCGGAAATCCGGGACTTTACACCGGGGAGCTGTTTTTT
CASGNPGLYTGELFF
>TRBJ1-1|NA|TRBV5-7|TRBD1
TGTGCCAGCAGCATAGACAGGGCGAACACTGAAGCTTTCTTT
CASSIDRANTEAFF
>TRBJ2-2|NA|TRBV4-3|TRBD1
TGCGCCAGCAGCACCGGGACAGGGGACCTCGGGGAGCTGTTTTTT
CASSTGTGDLGELFF
>TRBJ2-7|NA|TRBV11-1|TRBD2
TGTGCCAGCAGCCGAGGACTAGCGGGAGCTACCTACGAGCAGTACTTC
CASSRGLAGATYEQYF
>TRBJ1-3|NA|TRBV18|TRBD1
TGTGCCAGCTCACTTCGGACAGGGGAACTCTCTGGAAACACCATATATTTT
CASSLRTGELSGNTIYF
>TRBJ1-4|NA|TRBV30|NA
TGTGCCTGGAGTGTACTGGTTAATGCAGAAAAACTGTTTTTT
CAWSVLVNAEKLFF
>TRBJ2-5|NA|TRBV7-3|NA
TGTGCCAGCAGCTTATCTTTCCAAGAGACCCAGTACTTC
CASSLSFQETQYF
>TRBJ2-1|NA|TRBV5-4|NA
TGTGCCAGCCAACCGTCAGCGAGCAGCTCCTACAATGAGCAGTTCTTC
CASQPSASSSYNEQFF
>TRBJ2-7|NA|TRBV7-2|TRBD2
TGTGCCAGCAGCTTAGATCTAGCGGGAGGGCTCCACGAGCAGTACTTC
CASSLDLAGGLHEQYF
>TRBJ1-1|NA|TRBV19|NA
TGTGCCAGTAGTATCTCTATGAACACTGAAGCTTTCTTT
CASSISMNTEAFF
>TRBJ1-2|NA|TRBV30|TRBD1
TGTGCCTGGAGTCCGACCCCGACAGGGTTGTATGGCTACACCTTC
CAWSPTPTGLYGYTF
>TRBJ1-1|NA|TRBV15|NA
TGTGCCACCAGCAGAGGAGCAGGGGTAGATGAAGCTTTCTTT
CATSRGAGVDEAFF
>TRBJ2-1|NA|TRBV5-1|NA
TGCGCCAGCAGCTTGGCCACAAGGGGGGGCGATGAGCAGTTCTTC
CASSLATRGGDEQFF
>TRBJ2-6|NA|TRBV14|NA
TGTGCCAGCAGCCGACTTGGGGGCTCTGGGGCCAACGTCCTGACTTTC
CASSRLGGSGANVLTF
>TRBJ2-7|NA|TRBV27|NA
TGTGCCAGCAGTTACGCCGCCCCCCCCGGGAGAGTGAAGGGAGAGCAGTACTTC
CASSYAAPPGRVKGEQYF
>TRBJ2-7|NA|TRBV5-4|NA
TGTGCCAGCAGCTCCGGTGGAGGGGCGGGCCCGATCTACGAGCAGTACTTC
CASSSGGGAGPIYEQYF
>TRBJ2-2|once|TRBV19|TRBD1
TGTGCCAGTAGCAGGGGACAGGGGGCATGGACCGGGGAGCTGTTTTTT
CASSRGQGAWTGELFF
>TRBJ1-5|NA|TRBV19|NA
TGTGCCAGTACCAACAGGGAGGCTCAGCCCCAGCATTTT
CASTNREAQPQHF